These 27 T cell receptor beta chains were sequenced from one sample in a study of T-cell memory formation after mild COVID-19. TCRdb itself ran the 5' RACE reads through MiXCR, one entry per CDR3 protein. The sample has hundreds of thousands of distinct CDR3 sequences; about a fifth are singletons. The specimen sequenced was PBMCs or a T cell subset sorted from them (not recorded which). These receptor sequences come from an adult woman who had mild COVID-19 (a few samples of this study predate the infection). Cell type and time point are not known.

This clonotype was detected only a few times. The rearrangement links TRBV24-1 to TRBJ2-7, with TRBD1 as a possible D gene (6 bases). Germline V gene sequence: CDR1 KGHDR, CDR2 SFDVKD. V lost 4 bases and J lost 4, with 16 bases in between. CDR3 length: 15 amino acids. The CDR3 here is CATSDADRPLYEQYF. The CDR3 DNA follows: TGTGCCACCAGTGACGCCGACAGGCCGCTATACGAGCAGTACTTC.

This clonotype appeared a few times. The genes are TRBV18 and TRBJ1-2; TRBD1 aligns across 10 bases. The CDR3 has 15 residues. Germline V lookup: CDR1 KGHSH, CDR2 LQKENI. V was clipped by 4 bases and J by 6 bases; unmatched bases: 8. The CDR3 here is CASSLSTGGADGYTF. In nucleotides, the CDR3 is TGTGCCAGCTCACTGTCGACAGGGGGCGCGGATGGCTACACCTTC.

There are a few counts of this clonotype. V and J are TRBV4-1 and TRBJ2-1, with 9 bases identical to TRBD1. V shed 6 bases and J 2 bases; nucleotides not matched to a gene: 5. CDR1 MGHRA and CDR2 YSYEKL come from the germline V gene. This CDR3 has 15 amino acids. CDR3 loop: CASRQQGAAYNEQFF. In DNA, the CDR3 is TGCGCCAGCAGACAACAGGGGGCCGCCTACAATGAGCAGTTCTTC.

This chain uses TRBV24-1 with TRBJ2-3; possible D gene TRBD1, 5 bases. This CDR3 has 16 residues. V lost 4 bases, J lost 0 bases, and 13 bases lay in between. Germline CDR1 reads KGHDR; CDR2 reads SFDVKD. The CDR3 nucleotides read TGTGCCACCAGTGAAGGCTCAGGGTCTAGCACAGATACGCAGTATTTT. Amino acids: CATSEGSGSSTDTQYF.

This clonotype was recorded a few times. The chain links TRBV5-6 to TRBJ2-5; tentative D call: TRBD2 (5 bases). Deletions cut 6 bases from V and 4 bases from J, with 10 bases between. Germline CDR1 and CDR2: SGHDT and YYEEEE. This CDR3 spans 12 amino acids. The CDR3 loop reads CASTGVGETQYF. The CDR3 nucleotides read TGTGCCAGCACCGGGGTGGGAGAGACCCAGTACTTC.

This clonotype was seen many times. The chain recombines TRBV7-2 with TRBJ1-4; weak D call: TRBD1 (6 bases). Trimming pared 0 bases from V and 4 bases from J, leaving 12 bases between. Germline V gene lookup returns CDR1 SGHTA and CDR2 FQGNSA. There are 16 residues in the CDR3. CDR3 region: CASSLAPGQFNEKLFF. CDR3 nucleotide sequence: TGTGCCAGCAGCTTAGCCCCAGGACAGTTTAATGAAAAACTGTTTTTT.

This clonotype was observed many times. The rearrangement uses TRBV25-1 and TRBJ2-2; 10 bases fit TRBD2. There are 16 residues in the CDR3. The junction had 8 bases not matched to a gene; V was cut back by 6 bases and J by 4 bases. From germline, CDR1 is MGHDK and CDR2 SYGVNS. The CDR3, as DNA: TGTGCCAGCAGCAACCCGGGACTAGCGTTCACCGGGGAGCTGTTTTTT. Translated, it gives CASSNPGLAFTGELFF. Variable domain in full (rest from reference TRBV25-1 and TRBJ2-2): EADIYQTPRYLVIGTGKKITLECSQTMGHDKMYWYQQDPGMELHLIHYSYGVNSTEKGDLSSESTVSRIRTEHFPLTLESARPSHTSQYLCASSNPGLAFTGELFFGEGSRLTVL.

This clonotype was detected only once. The chain has TRBV4-1 and TRBJ1-1; 8 bases are a match to TRBD1. CDR1 is MGHRA and CDR2 is YSYEKL in the germline V gene. Trimming at V came to 2 bases and at J to 0 bases, leaving 8 bases not matched to a gene. CDR3 length: 17 residues. CDR3 sequence reads: CASSQLGQAFLNTEAFF. The CDR3 coding sequence is TGCGCCAGCAGCCAACTGGGACAGGCCTTCTTGAACACTGAAGCTTTCTTT.

This chain links TRBV12-3 or TRBV12-4 with TRBJ1-6; 9 bases are a match to TRBD1. V lost 4 bases and J lost 9; bases outside the gene matches: 10. This CDR3 is built from 16 residues. In DNA, the CDR3 is TGTGCCAGCAGTTCGCTGTACGGACAGGGGACTTCACCCCTCCACTTT. It specifies CASSSLYGQGTSPLHF.

This clonotype has more than one count but fewer than ten. The chain uses TRBV7-9 and TRBJ1-1, with D possibly TRBD1 on 6 matching bases. Germline values: CDR1 SEHNR, CDR2 FQNEAQ (reference sequence). This CDR3 comprises 21 residues. V was shortened by 5 bases and J by 0 bases, with 31 bases between the two germline ends. CDR3 nucleotides: TGTGCCAGCAGCAACCGTAACCCGCGACAGGTCGGCGCAATCTTGAACACTGAAGCTTTCTTT. It codes for CASSNRNPRQVGAILNTEAFF.

The chain joins TRBV7-3 to TRBJ2-6, with a weak D call TRBD2 (6 bases). The CDR3 contains 17 residues. Trimming shortened V by 3 bases and J by 8 bases, and 20 bases separated the two germline ends. Germline CDR1 and CDR2: SGHTA and FQGTGA. CDR3 DNA sequence: TGTGCCAGCAGCTTGCCCACGGTATTGGGGGGACCCAACGTCCTGACTTTC. Its protein product is CASSLPTVLGGPNVLTF. Based on the CDR3 plus reference TRBV7-3 and TRBJ2-6, the full variable domain is GAGVSQTPSNKVTEKGKYVELRCDPISGHTALYWYRQSLGQGPEFLIYFQGTGAADDSGLPNDRFFAVRPEGSVSTLKIQRTERGDSAVYLCASSLPTVLGGPNVLTFGAGSRLTVL.

V and J are TRBV7-9 and TRBJ2-1, with 10 nucleotides matching TRBD2. J gave up 2 bases and V 5 bases, and 6 bases lay outside the gene matches. Germline assignment: CDR1 SEHNR and CDR2 FQNEAQ (reference sequence). CDR3 length equals 16 residues. CDR3 protein: CASSPPSGRTYNEQFF. DNA of the CDR3: TGTGCCAGCAGCCCACCTAGCGGGAGAACCTACAATGAGCAGTTCTTC.

The chain has TRBV5-1 and TRBJ1-1, with TRBD1 matching over 9 bases. The V gene's germline CDR1 is SGHRS and CDR2 YFSETQ. This CDR3 contains 15 residues. The trim removed 0 bases at V and 4 bases at J, leaving 4 bases unmatched. The CDR3 sequence is CASSLAEDRGTEAFF. CDR3 coding DNA: TGCGCCAGCAGCTTGGCCGAGGACAGGGGCACTGAAGCTTTCTTT.

The V gene is TRBV7-9, the J gene TRBJ1-1, with unresolved D. The ends were cut back, 4 bases at V and 4 bases at J, with 13 bases in the middle. There are 14 residues in the CDR3. Germline lookup yields CDR1 SEHNR and CDR2 FQNEAQ (reference sequence). The CDR3 region has the DNA TGTGCCAGCAGCTCCCCTGATTTGAGCACTGAAGCTTTCTTT. Amino acids: CASSSPDLSTEAFF.

This clonotype was seen a few times. The chain recombines TRBV5-1 with TRBJ2-3; 7 nucleotides align to TRBD1. The CDR3 covers 15 residues. With 6 bases clipped from V and 1 base from J, the junction kept 8 bases outside the gene matches. Germline V gene sequence: CDR1 SGHRS, CDR2 YFSETQ. The CDR3 protein is CASTFGGQGTDTQYF. The CDR3 nucleotides are TGCGCCAGCACCTTTGGTGGACAGGGCACAGATACGCAGTATTTT.

The chain carries TRBV7-8 and TRBJ2-2, with 8 nucleotides matching TRBD1. CDR1 and CDR2 (germline): SGHVS, FQNEAQ. With 5 bases clipped from V and 6 bases from J, the junction kept 8 bases outside the gene matches. This CDR3 is built from 15 residues. CDR3 sequence: CASSRTGWGSGELFF. In nucleotides, the CDR3 is TGTGCCAGCAGCCGGACAGGGTGGGGTTCCGGGGAGCTGTTTTTT.

The chain couples TRBV5-1 to TRBJ2-3; D tentatively fits TRBD1 or TRBD2 (5 bases each). Germline CDR1 SGHRS, CDR2 YFSETQ. V lost 4 bases, J lost 0 bases, and 12 bases lay in between. The CDR3 is 15 residues long. This CDR3 is CASSPGDRSTDTQYF. The CDR3 DNA reads TGCGCCAGCAGCCCTGGGGACCGGAGCACAGATACGCAGTATTTT.

The chain employs TRBV20-1 and TRBJ2-1; 9 bases are a match to TRBD2. The ends lost 0 bases at V and 8 bases at J; junction bases unmatched: 8. The germline CDR1 and CDR2 sequences are DFQATT and SNEGSKA (reference sequence). The CDR3 spans 15 residues. The CDR3 is CSARDVQRGAYEQFF. CDR3 sequence (DNA): TGCAGTGCTAGAGATGTACAGCGGGGGGCCTATGAGCAGTTCTTC.

The chain is built from TRBV5-1 and TRBJ2-5; no firm D call. Trimming cost V 0 bases and J 2 bases, with 11 bases left between them. The CDR3 is 15 amino acids. CDR1 SGHRS and CDR2 YFSETQ come from the germline V gene. The CDR3 sequence is CASSLEPGTQETQYF. The CDR3 bases are TGCGCCAGCAGCTTGGAGCCAGGCACTCAAGAGACCCAGTACTTC. Complete variable domain (other parts from reference TRBV5-1 and TRBJ2-5): KAGVTQTPRYLIKTRGQQVTLSCSPISGHRSVSWYQQTPGQGLQFLFEYFSETQRNKGNFPGRFSGRQFSNSRSEMNVSTLELGDSALYLCASSLEPGTQETQYFGPGTRLLVL.

V gene TRBV7-6 combines with J gene TRBJ1-2, with 9 bases aligning to TRBD1. The CDR3 is 15 amino acids. The germline V gene encodes CDR1 SGHVS and CDR2 FNYEAQ. V lost 0 bases and J lost 7; bases outside the gene matches: 6. This CDR3 is CASSLAGTGSGGYTF. CDR3 nucleotide sequence: TGTGCCAGCAGCTTAGCGGGGACAGGGTCCGGTGGCTACACCTTC.

This clonotype was found a few times. The chain uses TRBV12-3 or TRBV12-4 and TRBJ2-5; 12 positions match TRBD2. Germline trimming cut 3 bases from V and 7 bases from J; bases unmatched to any gene: 6. CDR3 length: 15 amino acids. The CDR3 DNA sequence: TGTGCCAGCAGTTTCGCTAGCGGGGGGGCTGTGACCCAGTACTTC. Translating it yields CASSFASGGAVTQYF.

There are a few counts of this clonotype. The chain joins TRBV4-3 to TRBJ2-1, with 9 nucleotides matching TRBD1. Germline trimming cut 4 bases from V and 1 base from J; bases unmatched to any gene: 11. The CDR3 is 18 amino acids. Germline values: CDR1 LGHNA, CDR2 YSLEER. Here the CDR3 DNA reads TGCGCCAGCAGCCCGGGACAGGGCTTTGGGAGGTCCTACAATGAGCAGTTCTTC. It translates to CASSPGQGFGRSYNEQFF.

The table lists this clonotype with many counts. This sequence joins TRBV5-1 and TRBJ2-7; 8 positions match TRBD1. Losses at the gene ends were 0 bases for V and 3 bases for J; bases not matched to a gene: 8. Germline CDR1 is SGHRS and CDR2 is YFSETQ. The CDR3 runs 16 residues. The CDR3 protein is CASSLGPGTGRYEQYF. DNA of the CDR3: TGCGCCAGCAGCTTGGGCCCCGGGACAGGACGCTACGAGCAGTACTTC. Filled out from reference TRBV5-1 and TRBJ2-7, the complete variable domain reads KAGVTQTPRYLIKTRGQQVTLSCSPISGHRSVSWYQQTPGQGLQFLFEYFSETQRNKGNFPGRFSGRQFSNSRSEMNVSTLELGDSALYLCASSLGPGTGRYEQYFGPGTRLTVT.

This clonotype was picked up a small number of times. The chain combines TRBV24-1 with TRBJ1-1; unclear D gene. The CDR3 spans 13 residues. V lost 8 bases, J lost 2 bases, and 11 bases lay in between. The germline V gene has CDR1 KGHDR and CDR2 SFDVKD. Here the CDR3 reads CATTGVGNTEAFF. For the CDR3, the DNA is TGTGCCACCACTGGGGTTGGAAACACTGAAGCTTTCTTT.

This chain uses TRBV6-2 or TRBV6-3 with TRBJ2-5; tentatively, D is TRBD2 (5 bases). Per the germline V gene, CDR1 is MNHEY and CDR2 is SVGEGT. The CDR3 contains 13 residues. V lost 5 bases and J 5 bases, leaving 12 bases between the germline ends. CDR3 in DNA: TGTGCCAGCAGTAAAGTCCCGGGGGAGACCCAGTACTTC. As protein: CASSKVPGETQYF.

This clonotype occurred a few times. The rearrangement uses TRBV5-1 and TRBJ2-7; the D gene is possibly TRBD2 (5 bases). Trimming cost V 4 bases and J 5 bases, with 19 bases left between them. The CDR3 runs to 15 residues. The V gene's germline CDR1 is SGHRS and CDR2 YFSETQ. CDR3: CASSPEAGRPNEQYF. The DNA of the CDR3 is TGCGCCAGCAGCCCGGAGGCAGGAAGGCCTAACGAGCAGTACTTC.

This rearrangement joins TRBV27 to TRBJ1-5, with 7 nucleotides matching TRBD1. The V gene end was trimmed by 4 bases and the J gene end by 0 bases; junction bases not matched to a gene: 6. Looked up from germline, CDR1 is MNHEY and CDR2 is SMNVEV (reference sequence). The CDR3 sequence is 16 residues long. The CDR3 coding sequence is TGTGCCAGCAGTTCGAAGACAGGGCTTAGCAATCAGCCCCAGCATTTT. Protein: CASSSKTGLSNQPQHF.